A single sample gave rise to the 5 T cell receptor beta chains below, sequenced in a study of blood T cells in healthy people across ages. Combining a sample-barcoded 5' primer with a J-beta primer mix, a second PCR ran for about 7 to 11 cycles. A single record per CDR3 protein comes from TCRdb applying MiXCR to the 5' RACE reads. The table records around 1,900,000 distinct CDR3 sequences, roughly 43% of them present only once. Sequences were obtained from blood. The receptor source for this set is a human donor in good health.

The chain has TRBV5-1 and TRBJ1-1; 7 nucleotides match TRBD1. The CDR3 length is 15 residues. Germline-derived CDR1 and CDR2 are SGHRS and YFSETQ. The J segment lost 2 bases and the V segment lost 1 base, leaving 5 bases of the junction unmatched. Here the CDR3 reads CASSLHTGENTEAFF. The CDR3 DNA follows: TGCGCCAGCAGCTTGCATACAGGGGAAAACACTGAAGCTTTCTTT.

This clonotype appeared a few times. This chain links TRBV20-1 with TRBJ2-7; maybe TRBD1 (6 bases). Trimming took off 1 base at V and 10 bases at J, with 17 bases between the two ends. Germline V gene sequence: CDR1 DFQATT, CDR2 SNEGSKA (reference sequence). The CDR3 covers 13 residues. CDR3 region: CSARAPDRSSQYF. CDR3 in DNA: TGCAGTGCTAGAGCCCCCGACAGGTCCTCCCAGTACTTC.

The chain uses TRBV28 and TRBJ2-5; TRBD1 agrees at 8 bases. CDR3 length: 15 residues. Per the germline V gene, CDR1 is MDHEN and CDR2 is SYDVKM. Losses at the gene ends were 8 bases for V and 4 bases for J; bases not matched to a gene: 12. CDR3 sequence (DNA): TGTGCCAGCGCGTCATCGACAGGGGTTTCAGAGACCCAGTACTTC. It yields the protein CASASSTGVSETQYF.

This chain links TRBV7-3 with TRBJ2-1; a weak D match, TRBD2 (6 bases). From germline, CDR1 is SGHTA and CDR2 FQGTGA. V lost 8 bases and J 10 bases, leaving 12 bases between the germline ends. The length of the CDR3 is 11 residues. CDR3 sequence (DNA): TGTGCCAGCTTTTACGGGGGAGAGCAGTTCTTC. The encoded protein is CASFYGGEQFF.

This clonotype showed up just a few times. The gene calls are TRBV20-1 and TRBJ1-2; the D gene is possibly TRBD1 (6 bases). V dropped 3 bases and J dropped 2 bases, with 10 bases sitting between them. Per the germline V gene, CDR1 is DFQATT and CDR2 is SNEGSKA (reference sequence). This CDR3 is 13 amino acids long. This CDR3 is CSASRTVNYGYTF. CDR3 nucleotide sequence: TGCAGTGCTAGTCGGACAGTAAACTATGGCTACACCTTC.